What follows are 6 T cell receptor beta chains derived from one specimen sequenced in a study of control samples from healthy donors and cancer patients. Clones were read by immunoSEQ multiplex PCR, and TCRdb kept only the in-frame ones, dropping some. In the table there are fewer than 500,000 clones, around 90% of which are singletons. The sequenced material came from PBMCs. Every receptor here comes from a man aged 40-50 years with head and neck cancer.

This chain uses TRBV28 with TRBJ2-1; tentatively, D is TRBD1 (6 bases). This CDR3 has 15 residues. Trimming shortened V by 5 bases and J by 0 bases, and 11 bases separated the two germline ends. CDR1 and CDR2 from the germline V gene are MDHEN and SYDVKM. CDR3 nucleotides: TGTGCCAGCAGTCCGGGACACCTCTCCTACAATGAGCAGTTCTTC. Translated, it gives CASSPGHLSYNEQFF.

The chain combines TRBV28 with TRBJ1-3, with D possibly TRBD1 on 6 matching bases. Germline assignment: CDR1 MDHEN and CDR2 SYDVKM. Trimming took 5 bases from V and 6 from J, leaving 14 bases between them. CDR3 length: 14 amino acids. CDR3 residues: CASSQGTGANTIYF. In DNA form, the CDR3 reads TGTGCCAGCAGTCAAGGGACGGGGGCAAACACCATATATTTT.

The J gene is TRBJ2-2, the V gene TRBV24-1; tentatively, D is TRBD2 (5 bases). The V and J ends lost 9 bases and 4 bases respectively, with 8 bases between them. CDR1 KGHDR and CDR2 SFDVKD come from the germline V gene. The CDR3 runs 12 residues. CDR3 in DNA: TGTGCCACCCGAGGACTCACCGGGGAGCTGTTTTTT. As protein: CATRGLTGELFF.

This sequence joins TRBV19 and TRBJ1-2; tentatively, D is TRBD1 (6 bases). CDR3 length: 14 residues. The V gene lost 2 bases and the J gene lost 8 bases, with 15 bases spanning the gap. The germline CDR1 and CDR2 sequences are LNHDA and SQIVND (reference sequence). The CDR3 nucleotides read TGTGCCAGTAGTATACAGGGGCGCTGGGACGGCTACACCTTC. Translated, it gives CASSIQGRWDGYTF.

The V call is TRBV27, the J call TRBJ2-7, with 12 bases fitting TRBD2. After removal of 5 bases from V and 4 bases from J, the junction contained 6 bases not matched to a gene. This CDR3 has 15 residues. Germline V gene sequence: CDR1 MNHEY, CDR2 SMNVEV (reference sequence). This CDR3 reads CASSLTSGSSYEQYF. The DNA for the CDR3 is TGTGCCAGCAGTCTGACTAGCGGGAGTTCGTACGAGCAGTACTTC.

Here the CDR3 reads CASSPRPSPSYEQYF. CDR3 DNA sequence: TGTGCCAGCAGCCCTCGTCCATCTCCCTCCTACGAGCAGTACTTC. The chain is built from TRBV7-2 and TRBJ2-7; unclear D gene. Trimming removed 5 bases from V and 0 bases from J, with 14 bases in between. Germline CDR1 and CDR2: SGHTA and FQGNSA. The CDR3 is made up of 15 amino acids.